The 3 T cell receptor beta chains reported below all come from one sample, sequenced in a study of OX40 agonist ivuxolimab in advanced cancers. The protocol was immunoSEQ multiplex PCR, while the TCRdb copy is restricted to in-frame clones and leaves out a portion. The sample lists around 110,000 clones, 75% to 95% occurring once. The material was CD4+ or CD8+ T cells sorted from blood, obtained in a trial of the OX40 agonist ivuxolimab. These receptors all stem from an adult with an advanced solid tumor such as melanoma, head and neck, liver or kidney cancer.

The chain uses TRBV7-2 and TRBJ2-5, with D possibly matching TRBD2 (6 bases). The germline CDR1 and CDR2 sequences are SGHTA and FQGNSA. Trimming stripped 3 bases from V and 5 bases from J, with 10 bases between. The CDR3 consists of 13 residues. The CDR3: CASSFGGMETQYF. CDR3 in DNA: TGTGCCAGCAGCTTTGGAGGGATGGAGACCCAGTACTTC. Full variable domain (remainder filled in from reference TRBV7-2 and TRBJ2-5): GAGVSQSPSNKVTEKGKDVELRCDPISGHTALYWYRQSLGQGLEFLIYFQGNSAPDKSGLPSDRFSAERTGGSVSTLTIQRTQQEDSAVYLCASSFGGMETQYFGPGTRLLVL.

This sequence joins TRBV2 and TRBJ2-7; the D gene is possibly TRBD1 (6 bases). CDR3 length equals 12 residues. The ends were cut back, 11 bases at V and 0 bases at J, with 11 bases in the middle. The germline CDR1 and CDR2 sequences are SNHLY and FYNNEI. The DNA of the CDR3 is TGTGCCGCCAGGGGAAGCTCCTACGAGCAGTACTTC. It yields the protein CAARGSSYEQYF.

The rearrangement links TRBV7-2 to TRBJ2-7, with D possibly matching TRBD1 (5 bases). Trimming shortened V by 3 bases and J by 1 base, and 10 bases separated the two germline ends. Per germline, CDR1 SGHTA and CDR2 FQGNSA. The CDR3 totals 14 residues. The CDR3 DNA sequence: TGTGCCAGCAGCTTCTCCGACAGTTCCTACGAGCAGTACTTC. The encoded protein is CASSFSDSSYEQYF.